This is a list of T cell receptor beta chains from one sample in a study of blood T cell repertoires in COVID-19. The table came from immunoSEQ multiplex PCR; TCRdb's copy has only in-frame clones and leaves some out. Of about 340,000 clones in the sample, approximately 82% were seen once. Sequenced sample: peripheral blood. The receptor source for this set is a young man with active or convalescent COVID-19. Each CDR3 is given with its conserved first and last residue. The D gene is left open where the match is weak. Not every row has a clone size; where given, it reads once, few, many or a size class.

j_call: TRBJ1-1
clone_size: .
v_call: TRBV28
d_call: .
cdr3_aa: CASTWGHAPEAFF
cdr3_nt: TGTGCCAGCACCTGGGGCCACGCCCCTGAAGCTTTCTTT

j_call: TRBJ2-2
clone_size: .
v_call: TRBV9
d_call: .
cdr3_aa: CASSAGTYPAGELFF
cdr3_nt: TGTGCCAGCAGCGCGGGAACCTACCCTGCCGGGGAGCTGTTTTTT

j_call: TRBJ1-5
clone_size: .
v_call: TRBV5-6
d_call: .
cdr3_aa: CASSLDSSNQPQHF
cdr3_nt: TGTGCCAGCAGCTTGGACTCAAGCAATCAGCCCCAGCATTTT

j_call: TRBJ1-5
clone_size: .
v_call: TRBV28
d_call: .
cdr3_aa: CASSSRLGSNQPQHF
cdr3_nt: TGTGCCAGCAGTTCCCGGTTGGGCAGCAATCAGCCCCAGCATTTT

j_call: TRBJ2-5
clone_size: .
v_call: TRBV24-1
d_call: TRBD2
cdr3_aa: CATSDFREGQETQYF
cdr3_nt: TGTGCCACCAGTGATTTTAGGGAGGGGCAGGAGACCCAGTACTTC

j_call: TRBJ1-1
clone_size: .
v_call: TRBV9
d_call: TRBD1
cdr3_aa: CASSPGTGSTEAFF
cdr3_nt: TGTGCCAGCAGCCCCGGGACAGGGTCCACTGAAGCTTTCTTT

j_call: TRBJ2-5
clone_size: .
v_call: TRBV20-1
d_call: .
cdr3_aa: CSARGQGQYF
cdr3_nt: TGCAGTGCTAGGGGGCAAGGCCAGTACTTC

j_call: TRBJ2-3
clone_size: .
v_call: TRBV20-1
d_call: .
cdr3_aa: CSAASGDTQYF
cdr3_nt: TGCAGTGCTGCAAGCGGGGATACGCAGTATTTT

j_call: TRBJ1-5
clone_size: few
v_call: TRBV27
d_call: .
cdr3_aa: CASSWEGSGNQPQHF
cdr3_nt: TGTGCCAGCAGTTGGGAGGGCAGCGGCAATCAGCCCCAGCATTTT

j_call: TRBJ2-1
clone_size: .
v_call: TRBV11-3
d_call: .
cdr3_aa: CASSSRYGAYNEQFF
cdr3_nt: TGTGCCAGCAGCTCCCGTTACGGGGCCTACAATGAGCAGTTCTTC

j_call: TRBJ2-4
clone_size: .
v_call: TRBV19
d_call: .
cdr3_aa: CASRSAKNIQYF
cdr3_nt: TGTGCCAGTAGATCGGCCAAAAACATTCAGTACTTC

j_call: TRBJ2-2
clone_size: .
v_call: TRBV14
d_call: .
cdr3_aa: CASSPRAAGELFF
cdr3_nt: TGTGCCAGCAGCCCTAGAGCGGCCGGGGAGCTGTTTTTT

j_call: TRBJ2-3
clone_size: .
v_call: TRBV5-4
d_call: TRBD2
cdr3_aa: CASSFGLAGGSGDTQYF
cdr3_nt: TGTGCCAGCAGCTTCGGACTAGCGGGGGGATCCGGAGATACGCAGTATTTT

j_call: TRBJ2-5
clone_size: .
v_call: TRBV6-2/TRBV6-3
d_call: .
cdr3_aa: CASSQRRVGETQYF
cdr3_nt: TGTGCCAGCAGTCAACGACGGGTCGGGGAGACCCAGTACTTC

j_call: TRBJ1-1
clone_size: .
v_call: TRBV5-1
d_call: .
cdr3_aa: CASSRRGHRDTEAFF
cdr3_nt: TGCGCCAGCAGCCGGCGGGGGCACAGGGACACTGAAGCTTTCTTT

j_call: TRBJ2-5
clone_size: .
v_call: TRBV11-2
d_call: TRBD1
cdr3_aa: CASSGGVGRTGVRQETQYF
cdr3_nt: TGTGCCAGCTCAGGAGGAGTGGGGAGGACAGGGGTCCGACAAGAGACCCAGTACTTC

j_call: TRBJ2-7
clone_size: .
v_call: TRBV3-1/TRBV3-2
d_call: .
cdr3_aa: CASSQGLTYEQYF
cdr3_nt: TGTGCCAGCAGCCAAGGGCTCACCTACGAGCAGTACTTC

j_call: TRBJ2-4
clone_size: .
v_call: TRBV10-1
d_call: TRBD2
cdr3_aa: CANRLAGEGKDENIQYF
cdr3_nt: TGCGCCAACCGACTAGCGGGAGAAGGAAAGGACGAAAACATTCAGTACTTC

j_call: TRBJ2-3
clone_size: .
v_call: TRBV28
d_call: TRBD1
cdr3_aa: CASSPRQGLTDTQYF
cdr3_nt: TGTGCCAGCAGTCCCAGACAGGGCCTCACAGATACGCAGTATTTT

j_call: TRBJ1-6
clone_size: .
v_call: TRBV3-1/TRBV3-2
d_call: TRBD1
cdr3_aa: CASSLTGGGSPLHF
cdr3_nt: TGTGCCAGCAGCCTAACAGGGGGCGGTTCACCCCTCCACTTT

j_call: TRBJ2-7
clone_size: .
v_call: TRBV19
d_call: TRBD1
cdr3_aa: CASSAPGQRYEQYF
cdr3_nt: TGTGCCAGTAGTGCCCCGGGACAGCGCTACGAGCAGTACTTC

j_call: TRBJ2-3
clone_size: .
v_call: TRBV6-6
d_call: TRBD2
cdr3_aa: CASSRNGLAGVGDTQYF
cdr3_nt: TGTGCCAGCAGTCGAAACGGACTAGCGGGAGTAGGAGATACGCAGTATTTT

j_call: TRBJ1-4
clone_size: .
v_call: TRBV2
d_call: .
cdr3_aa: CASSDWREKLFF
cdr3_nt: TGTGCCAGCAGTGATTGGAGAGAAAAACTGTTTTTT

j_call: TRBJ2-1
clone_size: .
v_call: TRBV4-3
d_call: .
cdr3_aa: CASSQGVQGSYNEQFF
cdr3_nt: TGCGCCAGCAGCCAAGGTGTACAGGGTTCCTACAATGAGCAGTTCTTC

j_call: TRBJ2-1
clone_size: .
v_call: TRBV24-1
d_call: .
cdr3_aa: CATSDVDSSSYNEQFF
cdr3_nt: TGTGCCACCAGTGATGTTGACTCAAGCTCCTACAATGAGCAGTTCTTC

j_call: TRBJ2-7
clone_size: .
v_call: TRBV3-1/TRBV3-2
d_call: TRBD2
cdr3_aa: CASSQTGTSGAPEQYF
cdr3_nt: TGTGCCAGCAGCCAAACGGGGACTAGCGGGGCTCCCGAGCAGTACTTC

j_call: TRBJ2-5
clone_size: .
v_call: TRBV18
d_call: .
cdr3_aa: CASSRTVQETQYF
cdr3_nt: TGTGCCAGCTCACGGACAGTCCAAGAGACCCAGTACTTC

j_call: TRBJ2-2
clone_size: once
v_call: TRBV28
d_call: TRBD2
cdr3_aa: CASSSGRPPTSGRGTGELFF
cdr3_nt: TGTGCCAGCAGTTCTGGACGGCCCCCGACTAGCGGGAGAGGGACCGGGGAGCTGTTTTTT

j_call: TRBJ1-6
clone_size: .
v_call: TRBV4-2
d_call: .
cdr3_aa: CASSPTRSGSPLHF
cdr3_nt: TGTGCCAGCAGCCCCACAAGATCGGGTTCACCCCTCCACTTT

j_call: TRBJ2-1
clone_size: .
v_call: TRBV6-5
d_call: TRBD1
cdr3_aa: CASRSPGQGGNEQFF
cdr3_nt: TGTGCCAGCAGGTCGCCGGGACAGGGGGGCAATGAGCAGTTCTTC

j_call: TRBJ1-5
clone_size: .
v_call: TRBV28
d_call: .
cdr3_aa: CASSLWTGSGSNQPQHF
cdr3_nt: TGTGCCAGCAGTCTATGGACGGGGAGTGGAAGCAATCAGCCCCAGCATTTT

j_call: TRBJ2-2
clone_size: .
v_call: TRBV5-1
d_call: TRBD2
cdr3_aa: CASSLRTSGGTNTGELFF
cdr3_nt: TGCGCCAGCAGCCTAAGGACTAGCGGGGGGACGAACACCGGGGAGCTGTTTTTT

j_call: TRBJ2-2
clone_size: .
v_call: TRBV5-1
d_call: TRBD1
cdr3_aa: CASSPLGQGAGELFF
cdr3_nt: TGCGCCAGCAGCCCGCTGGGACAGGGGGCCGGGGAGCTGTTTTTT

j_call: TRBJ1-2
clone_size: .
v_call: TRBV19
d_call: .
cdr3_aa: CASSATRRPYGYTF
cdr3_nt: TGTGCCAGTAGTGCAACGCGCAGGCCCTATGGCTACACCTTC

j_call: TRBJ1-2
clone_size: .
v_call: TRBV6-2/TRBV6-3
d_call: .
cdr3_aa: CASSSSRVDGYTF
cdr3_nt: TGTGCCAGCAGTTCAAGCAGGGTAGATGGCTACACCTTC

j_call: TRBJ2-3
clone_size: once
v_call: TRBV5-4
d_call: .
cdr3_aa: CASSLPRGAGTDTQYF
cdr3_nt: TGTGCCAGCAGCTTGCCCAGGGGGGCAGGGACAGATACGCAGTATTTT

j_call: TRBJ1-2
clone_size: few
v_call: TRBV9
d_call: .
cdr3_aa: CASSVGIGPNYGYTF
cdr3_nt: TGTGCCAGCAGCGTAGGAATTGGCCCGAACTATGGCTACACCTTC

j_call: TRBJ2-5
clone_size: .
v_call: TRBV30
d_call: .
cdr3_aa: CAWSVGGAPQETQYF
cdr3_nt: TGTGCCTGGAGTGTTGGGGGGGCCCCCCAAGAGACCCAGTACTTC

j_call: TRBJ2-1
clone_size: .
v_call: TRBV5-4
d_call: .
cdr3_aa: CASSVVLARLLYSEFF
cdr3_nt: TGTGCCAGCAGCGTGGTCCTAGCGAGACTCTTGTATTCGGAGTTCTTC

j_call: TRBJ1-5
clone_size: .
v_call: TRBV6-6
d_call: TRBD1
cdr3_aa: CARTGQVLNQPQHF
cdr3_nt: TGTGCCAGAACCGGACAGGTCCTCAATCAGCCCCAGCATTTT

j_call: TRBJ2-7
clone_size: .
v_call: TRBV7-3
d_call: .
cdr3_aa: CASSAGGSTEQYF
cdr3_nt: TGTGCCAGCTCGGCAGGGGGGTCCACCGAGCAGTACTTC

j_call: TRBJ1-6
clone_size: .
v_call: TRBV4-1
d_call: TRBD1
cdr3_aa: CASSYRGLGNIYNSPLHF
cdr3_nt: TGCGCCAGCAGCTATAGGGGGCTTGGGAATATCTATAATTCACCCCTCCACTTT

j_call: TRBJ1-1
clone_size: once
v_call: TRBV19
d_call: .
cdr3_aa: CASTIGGTTEAFF
cdr3_nt: TGTGCCAGTACCATAGGGGGTACCACTGAAGCTTTCTTT

j_call: TRBJ1-1
clone_size: once
v_call: TRBV5-6
d_call: .
cdr3_aa: CASSSVAYGNTEAFF
cdr3_nt: TGTGCCAGCAGCTCGGTCGCCTATGGGAACACTGAAGCTTTCTTT

j_call: TRBJ1-5
clone_size: .
v_call: TRBV10-2
d_call: TRBD1
cdr3_aa: CATPGTGDGNQPQHF
cdr3_nt: TGCGCCACCCCCGGGACAGGGGATGGCAATCAGCCCCAGCATTTT

j_call: TRBJ2-1
clone_size: few
v_call: TRBV5-1
d_call: TRBD2
cdr3_aa: CASSLLGTSSYNEQFF
cdr3_nt: TGCGCCAGCAGCTTACTCGGGACTAGCTCCTACAATGAGCAGTTCTTC

j_call: TRBJ2-7
clone_size: .
v_call: TRBV3-1/TRBV3-2
d_call: TRBD1
cdr3_aa: CASTNRGRGEQYF
cdr3_nt: TGTGCCAGCACAAACAGGGGGCGGGGCGAGCAGTACTTC

j_call: TRBJ2-5
clone_size: .
v_call: TRBV10-3
d_call: TRBD2
cdr3_aa: CAISQEMGGQETQYF
cdr3_nt: TGTGCCATCAGTCAGGAAATGGGGGGGCAAGAGACCCAGTACTTC

j_call: TRBJ1-3
clone_size: few
v_call: TRBV29-1
d_call: .
cdr3_aa: CSVEVVSGNTIYF
cdr3_nt: TGCAGCGTTGAAGTCGTCTCTGGAAACACCATATATTTT

j_call: TRBJ1-2
clone_size: .
v_call: TRBV19
d_call: .
cdr3_aa: CASSRGSRYGYTF
cdr3_nt: TGTGCCAGTAGTCGGGGTAGTAGGTATGGCTACACCTTC

j_call: TRBJ1-5
clone_size: .
v_call: TRBV6-6
d_call: .
cdr3_aa: CASSYSDIEYQPQHF
cdr3_nt: TGTGCCAGCAGTTACTCCGACATAGAGTATCAGCCCCAGCATTTT

j_call: TRBJ1-1
clone_size: .
v_call: TRBV28
d_call: TRBD1
cdr3_aa: CATNRGPGTEAFF
cdr3_nt: TGTGCCACCAACAGGGGCCCTGGGACTGAAGCTTTCTTT

j_call: TRBJ1-5
clone_size: .
v_call: TRBV30
d_call: .
cdr3_aa: CAWSVWEGPQHF
cdr3_nt: TGTGCCTGGAGTGTATGGGAGGGGCCCCAGCATTTT

j_call: TRBJ1-3
clone_size: few
v_call: TRBV2
d_call: .
cdr3_aa: CASREGSGNTIYF
cdr3_nt: TGTGCCAGCAGGGAGGGCTCTGGAAACACCATATATTTT